A single sample gave rise to the 21 T cell receptor beta chains below, sequenced in a study of OX40 agonist ivuxolimab in advanced cancers. Only in-frame clones appear in the TCRdb table, and some are missing; sequencing was by immunoSEQ multiplex PCR. The sample lists 28,000 or so clones; 75% to 85% were seen once. The material was CD4+ or CD8+ T cells sorted from blood, obtained in a trial of the OX40 agonist ivuxolimab. The source is an adult with an advanced solid tumor such as melanoma, head and neck, liver or kidney cancer.

In regard to this clone: One junction end does not reproduce the germline sequence, and a read error may be involved. The rearrangement links TRBV9 to TRBJ2-3, with 10 bases identical to TRBD1. The CDR3 runs 11 residues. Germline V CDR1 and CDR2: SGDLS, YYNGEE. The CDR3 region has the DNA TGTGCCAGCAGCCCCTCGGGACAGGGGAAATTT. Protein sequence: CASSPSGQGKF. The variable domain in full, completed from reference TRBV9 and TRBJ2-3, reads DSGVTQTPKHLITATGQRVTLRCSPRSGDLSVYWYQQSLDQGLQFLIQYYNGEERAKGNILERFSAQQFPDLHSELNLSSLELGDSALYFCASSPSGQGKFGPGTRLTVL.

This clone was detected only a few times. This rearrangement joins TRBV30 to TRBJ2-7; D might be TRBD1 (5 bases). The germline V and J ends were trimmed by 3 bases and 7 bases, with 19 bases remaining between them. The CDR3 length is 14 residues. Germline-derived CDR1 and CDR2 are GTSNPN and SVGIG (reference sequence). CDR3 residues: CAWRQRRGREEQYF. The CDR3 coding sequence is TGTGCCTGGAGGCAGCGAAGGGGCCGCGAGGAGCAGTACTTC.

This clone was detected only once. The chain combines TRBV28 with TRBJ2-1, with 10 positions matching TRBD1. Germline V gene sequence: CDR1 MDHEN, CDR2 SYDVKM. V shed 4 bases, J shed 3 bases, and the junction held 12 bases outside the gene matches. The CDR3 is 18 residues long. The CDR3 loop reads CASSSPIGTGVYYNEQFF. In DNA form, the CDR3 reads TGTGCCAGCAGTTCCCCGATAGGGACAGGGGTGTACTACAATGAGCAGTTCTTC.

This chain connects TRBV7-9 to TRBJ1-2; no clear D gene. The CDR3 covers 15 residues. V was shortened by 3 bases and J by 3 bases, with 14 bases between the two germline ends. Germline loops: CDR1 SEHNR, CDR2 FQNEAQ (reference sequence). The CDR3 loop is CASSLGGIGYYGYTF. The DNA for the CDR3 is TGTGCCAGCAGCTTGGGAGGGATCGGGTACTATGGCTACACCTTC.

The chain combines TRBV6-4 with TRBJ1-6; TRBD1 is a possible D gene (5 bases). Germline loops: CDR1 MRHNA, CDR2 SNTAGT. V was trimmed by 3 bases and J by 6 bases, leaving 15 bases between them. The CDR3 totals 16 residues. CDR3 DNA sequence: TGTGCCAGCAGTGAAATCGGGGGAATGGTTAATTCACCCCTCCACTTT. This gives the protein CASSEIGGMVNSPLHF.

The chain couples TRBV11-3 to TRBJ2-5; D may be TRBD1 (5 bases). The CDR3 has 13 residues. Per the germline V gene, CDR1 is SGHNT and CDR2 is YENEEA. Trimming pared 3 bases from V and 2 bases from J, leaving 7 bases between. The CDR3 sequence: CASSLNRQETQYF. DNA for the CDR3: TGTGCCAGCAGCTTGAACAGGCAAGAGACCCAGTACTTC.

V usage is TRBV6-4 and J usage is TRBJ2-2, with D possibly being TRBD1 (6 bases). Per the germline V gene, CDR1 is MRHNA and CDR2 is SNTAGT. This CDR3 contains 15 residues. The germline V and J ends were trimmed by 2 bases and 4 bases, with 11 bases remaining between them. Here the CDR3 reads CASSDTGQGTGELFF. CDR3 DNA: TGTGCCAGCAGTGACACGGGACAAGGCACCGGGGAGCTGTTTTTT.

A remark on this clone: Sequence at one end of the junction differs from germline and may be a read error. The chain joins TRBV2 to TRBJ2-3, with 8 bases matching TRBD1. This CDR3 comprises 12 residues. Per germline, CDR1 SNHLY and CDR2 FYNNEI. CDR3 bases: TGTGCCAGCAGTGAGGGGACAGGTACGCAGTATTTT. This gives the protein CASSEGTGTQYF. The whole variable domain, remainder taken from reference TRBV2 and TRBJ2-3, is EPEVTQTPSHQVTQMGQEVILRCVPISNHLYFYWYRQILGQKVEFLVSFYNNEISEKSEIFDDQFSVERPDGSNFTLKIRSTKLEDSAMYFCASSEGTGTQYFGPGTRLTVL.

This clone was observed a single time. The chain couples TRBV2 to TRBJ1-6; the D is unclear. The CDR3 spans 15 residues. Per the germline V gene, CDR1 is SNHLY and CDR2 is FYNNEI. The ends were cut back, 5 bases at V and 7 bases at J, with 15 bases in the middle. CDR3 bases: TGTGCCAGCAGTTACAGCGGAGCCAAGAATTCACCCCTCCACTTT. Translated: CASSYSGAKNSPLHF.

The chain employs TRBV27 and TRBJ2-5; D ambiguous. Between the trimmed V and J ends, which lost 2 bases and 6 bases, there was a span of 10 bases. The CDR3 is 13 residues long. Per germline, CDR1 MNHEY and CDR2 SMNVEV (reference sequence). This CDR3 is CASSLGLLQTQYF. Here the CDR3 DNA reads TGTGCCAGCAGTTTAGGGCTCCTCCAGACCCAGTACTTC.

This clone came up once. The chain has TRBV6-1 and TRBJ2-7, with a tentative D call TRBD2 (5 bases). This CDR3 spans 16 amino acids. Germline V gene lookup returns CDR1 MNHNS and CDR2 SASEGT. The germline V and J ends were trimmed by 2 bases and 1 base, with 15 bases remaining between them. The CDR3 protein is CASSERAISVSYEQYF. DNA of the CDR3: TGTGCCAGCAGTGAACGAGCGATTAGCGTTTCCTACGAGCAGTACTTC.

In its sample, this clone was seen a few times. The chain recombines TRBV27 with TRBJ2-7; 7 nucleotides line up with TRBD1. Germline loops: CDR1 MNHEY, CDR2 SMNVEV (reference sequence). The CDR3 sequence is 13 residues long. Trimming took 8 bases from V and 0 from J; bases not matched to a gene: 4. Here the CDR3 DNA reads TGTGCCAGCGTCGGACAGGCCTCCTACGAGCAGTACTTC. It translates to CASVGQASYEQYF.

The chain combines TRBV29-1 with TRBJ2-7; 7 bases are shared with TRBD2. Unmatched junction bases numbered 4, after V lost 6 bases and J lost 2 bases. CDR1 is SQVTM and CDR2 is ANQGSEA in the germline V gene. The CDR3 length is 12 residues. The CDR3 DNA sequence: TGCAGCGTGGGGGACTACACCTACGAGCAGTACTTC. It is translated as CSVGDYTYEQYF.

The sample holds a few counts of this clone. The J gene is TRBJ1-4, the V gene TRBV4-1; no reliable D call. The V gene's germline CDR1 is MGHRA and CDR2 YSYEKL. V was shortened by 0 bases and J by 7 bases, with 15 bases between the two germline ends. The CDR3 covers 16 residues. CDR3 in amino acids: CASSQDWPSAGEKLFF. CDR3 DNA: TGCGCCAGCAGCCAAGATTGGCCCTCCGCAGGTGAAAAACTGTTTTTT.

This rearrangement joins TRBV7-8 to TRBJ1-5, with D possibly TRBD1 on 5 matching bases. The CDR3 totals 14 residues. Between the trimmed V and J ends, which lost 1 base and 4 bases, there was a span of 8 bases. Germline CDR1 and CDR2: SGHVS and FQNEAQ. Here the CDR3 reads CASSLGGGNQPQHF. CDR3 DNA sequence: TGTGCCAGCAGCTTAGGGGGGGGGAATCAGCCCCAGCATTTT.

The chain joins TRBV4-1 to TRBJ2-1; D assignment may be TRBD1 or TRBD2 (5 bases each). Germline CDR1 is MGHRA and CDR2 is YSYEKL. V was clipped by 10 bases and J by 4 bases, with 17 bases between them. The CDR3 has 14 amino acids. CDR3 in amino acids: CATAGIGAYNEQFF. The CDR3 DNA reads as TGCGCCACTGCAGGGATCGGGGCTTACAATGAGCAGTTCTTC.

The chain combines TRBV5-5 with TRBJ2-7; TRBD2 aligns across 11 bases. V lost 2 bases and J lost 4; bases outside the gene matches: 11. This CDR3 contains 17 residues. CDR1 is SGHKS, CDR2 YYEKEE, per germline (reference sequence). In DNA form, the CDR3 reads TGTGCCAGCAGCTTTCGGACTAGCGGGCTCCCTTGGTACGAGCAGTACTTC. Translated, it gives CASSFRTSGLPWYEQYF.

J is TRBJ1-5 and V is TRBV7-2; D not resolved. The CDR3 loop spans 14 amino acids. Deletions cut 5 bases from V and 0 bases from J, with 8 bases between. Germline V gene data show CDR1 as SGHTA and CDR2 as FQGNSA. CDR3 nucleotide sequence: TGTGCCAGCAGCCCTTTCTTTAGCAATCAGCCCCAGCATTTT. This translates into CASSPFFSNQPQHF. Full variable domain (missing parts from reference TRBV7-2 and TRBJ1-5): GAGVSQSPSNKVTEKGKDVELRCDPISGHTALYWYRQSLGQGLEFLIYFQGNSAPDKSGLPSDRFSAERTGGSVSTLTIQRTQQEDSAVYLCASSPFFSNQPQHFGDGTRLSIL.

V gene TRBV5-6 combines with J gene TRBJ1-1; D might be TRBD1 (6 bases). Germline values: CDR1 SGHDT, CDR2 YYEEEE. V was cut by 0 bases and J by 4 bases, with 16 bases left in between. The CDR3 consists of 16 residues. CDR3 coding DNA: TGTGCCAGCAGCTTGGCCGACGGGGGGCGCGGCACTGAAGCTTTCTTT. Translating it yields CASSLADGGRGTEAFF.

The genes are TRBV19 and TRBJ1-1; D possibly corresponds to TRBD1 (5 bases). The CDR3 covers 13 residues. The germline V gene has CDR1 LNHDA and CDR2 SQIVND (reference sequence). V was shortened by 3 bases and J by 1 base, with 6 bases between the two germline ends. CDR3 sequence reads: CASSMDKNTEAFF. CDR3 nucleotide sequence: TGTGCCAGTAGTATGGACAAGAACACTGAAGCTTTCTTT.

As DNA, the CDR3 is TGTGCCAGCAGCCAAAGAACTAGCGGGGGGCGGGATGAGCAGTTCTTC. This translates into CASSQRTSGGRDEQFF. The chain has TRBV4-2 and TRBJ2-1; 12 positions match TRBD2. Germline V CDR1 and CDR2: LGHNA, YNFKEQ. The CDR3 covers 16 residues. Trimming at V came to 2 bases and at J to 8 bases, leaving 7 bases not matched to a gene.